The next 12 T cell receptor beta chains were all read from a single sample in a study of blood T cell repertoires in COVID-19. TCRdb keeps only in-frame clones here, not all; method: immunoSEQ multiplex PCR. The table has about 80,000 clones, about 85% seen once. What was sequenced was peripheral blood. These receptors were collected from a man older than 75 with active or convalescent COVID-19.

The rearrangement uses TRBV6-6 and TRBJ1-6; TRBD1 matches 7 bases. The length of the CDR3 is 14 residues. V lost 7 bases, J lost 4 bases, and 4 bases stayed unmatched. CDR1 is MNHNY, CDR2 SVGAGI, per germline (reference sequence). The CDR3 DNA reads as TGTGCCAGCAAAGACAGGGAATATAATTCACCCCTCCACTTT. Residues: CASKDREYNSPLHF.

The chain combines TRBV5-1 with TRBJ2-5; perhaps TRBD1 as D (6 bases). There are 16 residues in the CDR3. CDR1 SGHRS and CDR2 YFSETQ come from the germline V gene. Trimming pared 5 bases from V and 1 base from J, leaving 18 bases between. The CDR3: CASRVTGPQGQETQYF. The CDR3 DNA reads as TGCGCCAGCAGGGTTACAGGGCCGCAGGGCCAAGAGACCCAGTACTTC.

V is TRBV10-2 and J is TRBJ1-6, with no clear D. Trimming stripped 7 bases from V and 0 bases from J, with 7 bases between. The germline CDR1 and CDR2 sequences are WSHSY and SAAADI. This CDR3 has 14 amino acids. CDR3 bases: TGCGCCAGCATACGCGGCTCCTATAATTCACCCCTCCACTTT. It codes for CASIRGSYNSPLHF.

The chain is built from TRBV19 and TRBJ1-5, with D possibly being TRBD1 (5 bases). CDR3 length: 15 amino acids. Germline loops: CDR1 LNHDA, CDR2 SQIVND (reference sequence). The germline V and J ends were trimmed by 4 bases and 5 bases, with 15 bases remaining between them. The CDR3 nucleotides are TGTGCCAGTAGTACGGGCCCAGGGTTTGATCAGCCCCAGCATTTT. This encodes CASSTGPGFDQPQHF.

The gene calls are TRBV28 and TRBJ1-1, with 8 bases lining up with TRBD1. In germline, CDR1 is MDHEN, CDR2 SYDVKM. The CDR3 runs 15 residues. J lost 0 bases, V lost 6 bases, and 6 bases had no gene match. The CDR3 reads CASRYPGQVNTEAFF. The CDR3 DNA follows: TGTGCCAGCAGGTACCCGGGACAGGTGAACACTGAAGCTTTCTTT.

The chain couples TRBV28 to TRBJ1-4; D gene ambiguous. Between the trimmed V and J ends, which lost 3 bases and 6 bases, there was a span of 8 bases. The length of the CDR3 is 13 residues. Germline CDR1 reads MDHEN; CDR2 reads SYDVKM. Here the CDR3 reads CASSLSRDEKLFF. The CDR3 DNA follows: TGTGCCAGCAGTTTGAGTCGGGATGAAAAACTGTTTTTT.

This CDR3 reads CATNSGLGYTF. The DNA of the CDR3 is TGTGCCACCAATTCGGGATTAGGCTACACCTTC. The J gene is TRBJ1-2, the V gene TRBV15; the D is unclear. V lost 7 bases, J lost 8 bases, and 11 bases lay in between. The CDR3 is made up of 11 amino acids. Germline loops: CDR1 LNHNV, CDR2 YYDKDF (reference sequence). Complete variable domain (other parts from reference TRBV15 and TRBJ1-2): DAMVIQNPRYQVTQFGKPVTLSCSQTLNHNVMYWYQQKSSQAPKLLFHYYDKDFNNEADTPDNFQSRRPNTSFCFLDIRSPGLGDTAMYLCATNSGLGYTFGSGTRLTVV.

J is TRBJ2-7 and V is TRBV5-5; 8 bases agree with TRBD1. The V gene's germline CDR1 is SGHKS and CDR2 YYEKEE (reference sequence). The CDR3 consists of 16 residues. J gave up 4 bases and V 2 bases, and 11 bases lay outside the gene matches. This CDR3 reads CASSFSTGDPLYEQYV. The CDR3 nucleotides are TGTGCCAGCAGCTTTTCGACAGGGGATCCCTTATACGAGCAGTACGTC.

This clone was seen a few times. The V call is TRBV11-2, the J call TRBJ2-3; 8 nucleotides line up with TRBD1. The CDR3 totals 15 residues. J was trimmed by 0 bases and V by 5 bases; bases with no gene match: 4. The germline V gene encodes CDR1 SGHAT and CDR2 FQNNGV. CDR3 protein: CASSPRDRSTDTQYF. In nucleotides, the CDR3 is TGTGCCAGCAGCCCCCGGGACAGGAGCACAGATACGCAGTATTTT.

DNA of the CDR3: TGCGCCAGCAGCCCACGCGATGTAGCTCCGAATGAAAAACTGTTTTTT. Residues: CASSPRDVAPNEKLFF. This sequence joins TRBV5-1 and TRBJ1-4; D not resolved. Germline V gene lookup returns CDR1 SGHRS and CDR2 YFSETQ. Trimming cost V 4 bases and J 5 bases, with 18 bases left between them. This CDR3 contains 16 residues.

This chain links TRBV13 with TRBJ1-2; 7 bases align to TRBD1. This CDR3 has 15 amino acids. The germline gives CDR1 PRHDT, CDR2 FYEKMQ (reference sequence). The J segment lost 5 bases and the V segment lost 3 bases, leaving 9 bases of the junction unmatched. Here the CDR3 reads CASSLGSTGPYGYTF. In DNA form, the CDR3 reads TGTGCCAGCAGCTTGGGGTCGACAGGGCCTTATGGCTACACCTTC.

CDR3 sequence: CASNAFRDTGELFF. The CDR3 coding sequence is TGTGCCAGCAACGCCTTTAGAGACACCGGGGAGCTGTTTTTT. V usage is TRBV11-2 and J usage is TRBJ2-2; no firm D call. Germline values: CDR1 SGHAT, CDR2 FQNNGV. The length of the CDR3 is 14 residues. V shed 7 bases and J shed 3 bases, with 12 bases lying between them.